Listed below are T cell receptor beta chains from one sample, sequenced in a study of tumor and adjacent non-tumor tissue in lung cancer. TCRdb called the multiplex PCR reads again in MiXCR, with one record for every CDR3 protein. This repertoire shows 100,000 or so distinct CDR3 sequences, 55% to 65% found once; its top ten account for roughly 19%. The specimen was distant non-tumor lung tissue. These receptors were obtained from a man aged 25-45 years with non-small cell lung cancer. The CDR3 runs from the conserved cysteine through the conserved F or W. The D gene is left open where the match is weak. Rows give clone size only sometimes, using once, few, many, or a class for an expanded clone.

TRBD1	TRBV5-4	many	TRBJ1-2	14	TGTGCCAGCAGCTTGAGAGGGGGCGCCTATGGCTACACCTTC	CASSLRGGAYGYTF
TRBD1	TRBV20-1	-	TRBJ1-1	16	TGCAGTGCTAGAGACCCCAGTCGACAGGGGGCCACTGGACCTTTCTTT	CSARDPSRQGATGPFF
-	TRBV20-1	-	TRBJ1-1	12	TGCAGTGGTAGACCGGGAGGCACTGAAGCTTTCTTT	CSGRPGGTEAFF
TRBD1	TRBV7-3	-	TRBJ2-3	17	TGTGCCAGCAGCTTCACTTACGGACAGGGGGGCACAGATACGCAGTATTTT	CASSFTYGQGGTDTQYF
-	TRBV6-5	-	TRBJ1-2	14	TGTACCAGCAGTCTTCAGGGAGGGGCGAATGGCTACACCTTC	CTSSLQGGANGYTF
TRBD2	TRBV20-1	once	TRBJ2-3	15	TGTATTGCCCCCTCGGGGGGGCCTAGCACAGATACGCAGTATTTT	CIAPSGGPSTDTQYF
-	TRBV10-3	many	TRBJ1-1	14	TGTGCCATCAGTGAGTCAGGGCCAGGCACTGAAGCTTTCTTT	CAISESGPGTEAFF
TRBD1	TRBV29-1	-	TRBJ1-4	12	TGCAGCGTTGGACAGGGGAAAGAAAAACTGTTTTTT	CSVGQGKEKLFF
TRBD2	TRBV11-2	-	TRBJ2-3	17	TGTGCCAACAGCTTCTCACTAGCGGGGGGGAGCACAGATACGCTGTATTTT	CANSFSLAGGSTDTLYF
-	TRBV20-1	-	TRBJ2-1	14	TGCAGTGGGGGTGAAGTGGGGGGATACAATGAGCAGTTCTTC	CSGGEVGGYNEQFF
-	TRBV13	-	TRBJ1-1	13	TGTGTCAGCAGCTCGCTTGACAGGCGGAGGGCTTTCTTT	CVSSSLDRRRAFF
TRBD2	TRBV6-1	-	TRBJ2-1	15	TGTGCCAACGCATCCGGGACTAGCGGATACAATGAGAAGTTCTTC	CANASGTSGYNEKFF
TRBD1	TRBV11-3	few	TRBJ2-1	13	TGTGCCAGCAGCCGGGACAGGGACAATGAGCAGTTCTTC	CASSRDRDNEQFF
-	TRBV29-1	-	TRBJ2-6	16	TGCAGCGTGGCCACATGGAACCCCTCTGGGGCCAACGTCCTGACTTTC	CSVATWNPSGANVLTF
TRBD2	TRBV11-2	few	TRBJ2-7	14	TGTGCCAGCAGCTTAGCGGGAGGGGCCGACGAGCAGTACTTC	CASSLAGGADEQYF
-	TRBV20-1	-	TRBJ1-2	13	TGCAGTGCTATCACCGATAAGACCTATGGCTACACCTTC	CSAITDKTYGYTF
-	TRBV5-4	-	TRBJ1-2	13	TGTGCCAGCAGGTCGGGCAGAGAAATCGGCTACACCTTC	CASRSGREIGYTF
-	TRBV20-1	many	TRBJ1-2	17	TGCAGTGCTAGAGATTCGACCTATAAGGGGCCGGGAGTCGGCTACACCTTC	CSARDSTYKGPGVGYTF
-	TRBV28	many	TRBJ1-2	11	TGTGGGGTGGGGATGGACTATGGCTACACCTTC	CGVGMDYGYTF
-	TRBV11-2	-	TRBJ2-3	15	TGTGCCAGCAGCATAGTCCAGGGCAGCACAGATACGCAGTATTTT	CASSIVQGSTDTQYF
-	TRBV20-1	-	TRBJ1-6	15	TGCAGTGCTAGAGATAAGAGGGGGTGGAATTCGCCCATCCACTTT	CSARDKRGWNSPIHF
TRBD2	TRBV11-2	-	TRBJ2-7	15	TGTGCCAGCAGCTTTACCGGGACTAGAATCTACGAGCAGTACTTC	CASSFTGTRIYEQYF
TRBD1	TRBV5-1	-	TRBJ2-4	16	TGCGCCAGCATCCCGAGGGACAGCCTAGCCAAAACCATTCAGTACTTC	CASIPRDSLAKTIQYF
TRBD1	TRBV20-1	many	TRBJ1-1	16	TGCAGTGCTAGAAGGGGGCCAGCCCTGGGAGGGACTGAAGCTTTCTTT	CSARRGPALGGTEAFF
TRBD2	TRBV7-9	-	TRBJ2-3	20	TGTGCCAGCAGCTCCCTACGGTCGTATAGCGGGGATCGGTCAACAGATACGCAGTATTTT	CASSSLRSYSGDRSTDTQYF
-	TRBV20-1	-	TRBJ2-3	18	TGCAGTGCTAGACACAATCAGGGGGGCTCGTATAAGGCAGATACGCAGTATTTT	CSARHNQGGSYKADTQYF
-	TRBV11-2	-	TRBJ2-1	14	TGTGCCAGCCGACTCGGGCTTGCGGACAATGAGCTGTTCTTC	CASRLGLADNELFF
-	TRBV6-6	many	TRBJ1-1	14	TGTGCCAGCAGTTCGACCGGGAGGAACACTGAAGCTTTCTTT	CASSSTGRNTEAFF
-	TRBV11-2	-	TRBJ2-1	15	TGTGCCAGCAGCTCCCAGCCCGGGGATTACAATAAGCTGTTCTTC	CASSSQPGDYNKLFF
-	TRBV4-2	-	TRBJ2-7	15	TGTGCCAGCAGCCAAGAGTGGAAGGGGTGGGACGAGGAGTATTTC	CASSQEWKGWDEEYF
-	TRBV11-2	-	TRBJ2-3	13	TGTGCAAGCAGCTTATATGATACAGATACGCAGTATTTT	CASSLYDTDTQYF
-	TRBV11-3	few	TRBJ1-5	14	TGTGCCAACAGCTCAACAGGGAGCAATCAGGCCCAGCATTTT	CANSSTGSNQAQHF
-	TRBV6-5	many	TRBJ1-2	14	TGTGCCAGCAGTTACTCGGCGTCTAACTATGGCTACACCTTC	CASSYSASNYGYTF
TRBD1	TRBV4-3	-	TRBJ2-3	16	TGCACCAGCAGCCAAGACAGGGGAGTGGGCACAGATACGCAGTATTTT	CTSSQDRGVGTDTQYF
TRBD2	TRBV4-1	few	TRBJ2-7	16	TGCGCCAGCAGCCAAGATGATACGGGAGGTACCTACGAGCAGTACTTC	CASSQDDTGGTYEQYF
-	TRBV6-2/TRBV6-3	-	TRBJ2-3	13	TGTGCCAGCAGCAATAGTGGGCCCGGCACGCAGTATTTT	CASSNSGPGTQYF
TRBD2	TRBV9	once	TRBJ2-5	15	TGTGCCAGCAGTTGGGGAGCTGGGAGGGAGGAGACCCAGTACTTC	CASSWGAGREETQYF
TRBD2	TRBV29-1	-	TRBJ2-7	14	TGCAGCGTTACGGCTAGCGGGAGCCTCTACGAACAGTACTTC	CSVTASGSLYEQYF
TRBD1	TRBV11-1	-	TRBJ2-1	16	TGTGCCAGCAGGCCGAGACGGGACAGGGGCCGATATGAGCAGTTCTTC	CASRPRRDRGRYEQFF
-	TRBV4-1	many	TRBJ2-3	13	TGCGCCAGCAGCCACCCACGGACAGATACGCAGTATTTT	CASSHPRTDTQYF
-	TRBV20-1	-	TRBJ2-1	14	TGTAGTGCTAGAGATTGGCAGGACTGCAGGGAGCAGTTCTTC	CSARDWQDCREQFF
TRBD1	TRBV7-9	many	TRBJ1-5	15	TGTGCCAGCAGCCCCACAGGGGGAGGCAATCAGCCCCAGCATTTT	CASSPTGGGNQPQHF
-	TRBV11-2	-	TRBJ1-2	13	TGTGCCAGCAGCTTAGATAGGCGGGAGTGCTACACCTTC	CASSLDRRECYTF